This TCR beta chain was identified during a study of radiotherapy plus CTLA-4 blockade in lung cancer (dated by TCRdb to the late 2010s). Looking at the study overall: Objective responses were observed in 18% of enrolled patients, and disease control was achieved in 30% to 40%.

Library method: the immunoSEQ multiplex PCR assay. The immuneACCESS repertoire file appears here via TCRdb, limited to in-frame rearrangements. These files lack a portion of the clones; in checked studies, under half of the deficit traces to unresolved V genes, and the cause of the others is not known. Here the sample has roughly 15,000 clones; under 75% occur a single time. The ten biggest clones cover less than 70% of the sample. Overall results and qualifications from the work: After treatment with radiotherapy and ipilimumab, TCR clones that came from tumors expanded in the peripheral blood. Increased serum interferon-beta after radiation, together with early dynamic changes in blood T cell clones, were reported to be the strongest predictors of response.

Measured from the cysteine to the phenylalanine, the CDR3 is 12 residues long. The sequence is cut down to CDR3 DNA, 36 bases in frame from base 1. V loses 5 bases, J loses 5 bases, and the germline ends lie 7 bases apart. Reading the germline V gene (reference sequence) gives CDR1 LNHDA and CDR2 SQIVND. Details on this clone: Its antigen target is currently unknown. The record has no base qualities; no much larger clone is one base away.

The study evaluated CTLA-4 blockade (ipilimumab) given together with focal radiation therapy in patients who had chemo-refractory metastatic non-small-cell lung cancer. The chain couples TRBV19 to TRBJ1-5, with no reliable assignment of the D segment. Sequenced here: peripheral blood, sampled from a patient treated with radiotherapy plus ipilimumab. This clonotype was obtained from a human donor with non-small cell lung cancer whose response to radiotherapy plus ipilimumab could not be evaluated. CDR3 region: CASSPRYQPQHF. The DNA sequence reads TGTGCCAGTAGTCCCCGTTATCAGCCCCAGCATTTT.